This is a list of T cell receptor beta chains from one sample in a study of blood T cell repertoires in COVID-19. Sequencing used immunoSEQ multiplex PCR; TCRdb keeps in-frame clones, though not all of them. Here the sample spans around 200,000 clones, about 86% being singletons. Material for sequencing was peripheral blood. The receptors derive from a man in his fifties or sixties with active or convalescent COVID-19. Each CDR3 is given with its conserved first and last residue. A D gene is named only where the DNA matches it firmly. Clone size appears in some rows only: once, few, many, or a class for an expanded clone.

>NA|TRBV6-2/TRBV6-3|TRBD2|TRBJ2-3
CASSRAGLDLGDTQYF
TGTGCCAGCAGCCGCGCCGGACTAGACCTAGGGGATACGCAGTATTTT
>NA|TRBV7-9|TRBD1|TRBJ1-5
CASSFLTGGGRQPQHF
TGTGCCAGCAGCTTTTTGACAGGGGGCGGACGGCAGCCCCAGCATTTT
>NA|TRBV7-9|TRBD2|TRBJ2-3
CASSSRTSGGVDTQYF
TGTGCCAGCAGCTCCCGGACTAGCGGGGGGGTAGATACGCAGTATTTT
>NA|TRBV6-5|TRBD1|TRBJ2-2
CASRARTGIPGELFF
TGTGCCAGCAGAGCCAGGACAGGGATTCCCGGGGAGCTGTTTTTT
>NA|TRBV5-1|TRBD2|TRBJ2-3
CASSSSLAGGTDTQYF
TGCGCCAGCAGCTCCTCACTAGCGGGGGGGACAGATACGCAGTATTTT
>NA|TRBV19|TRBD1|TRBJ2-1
CASSIQGASYNEQFF
TGTGCCAGTAGTATTCAGGGGGCATCCTACAATGAGCAGTTCTTC
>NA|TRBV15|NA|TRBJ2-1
CATSRERGGSYNEQFF
TGTGCCACCAGCAGAGAGAGGGGAGGCTCCTACAATGAGCAGTTCTTC
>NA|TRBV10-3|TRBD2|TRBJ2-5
CAIRGGAGGHQETQYF
TGTGCCATCAGGGGAGGAGCGGGGGGACACCAAGAGACCCAGTACTTC
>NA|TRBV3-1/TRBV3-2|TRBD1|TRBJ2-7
CASSREGTGGSAQYF
TGTGCCAGCAGCCGAGAGGGGACAGGGGGGTCCGCGCAGTACTTC
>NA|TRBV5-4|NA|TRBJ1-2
CASSLDFVSRTF
TGTGCCAGCAGCTTGGACTTTGTCTCTCGCACCTTC
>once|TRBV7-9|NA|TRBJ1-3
CASSSSRAGKNTIYF
TGTGCCAGCAGCTCGAGCAGGGCTGGAAAAAACACCATATATTTT
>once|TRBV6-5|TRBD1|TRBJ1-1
CASNPTGGTEAFF
TGTGCCAGCAACCCAACAGGGGGCACTGAAGCTTTCTTT
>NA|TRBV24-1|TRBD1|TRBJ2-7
CATSDPDAGGPYEQYF
TGTGCCACCAGTGATCCAGACGCAGGGGGCCCCTACGAGCAGTACTTC
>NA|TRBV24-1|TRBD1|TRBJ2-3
CATSDRKTGRNTQYF
TGTGCCACCAGTGATCGGAAGACAGGGCGGAATACGCAGTATTTT
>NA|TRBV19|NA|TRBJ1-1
CASTPPGVGTEAFF
TGTGCCAGTACCCCACCAGGGGTCGGCACTGAAGCTTTCTTT
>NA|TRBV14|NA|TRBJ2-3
CASSHHFRTTDTQYF
TGTGCCAGCAGCCACCACTTTCGCACTACAGATACGCAGTATTTT
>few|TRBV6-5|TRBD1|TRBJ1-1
CASVPGTGGTEAFF
TGTGCCAGCGTACCCGGGACAGGGGGCACTGAAGCTTTCTTT
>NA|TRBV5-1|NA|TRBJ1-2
CASSPGQRGGYTF
TGCGCCAGCAGCCCGGGCCAACGGGGTGGCTACACCTTC
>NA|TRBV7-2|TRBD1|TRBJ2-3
CASSPSRGQGRTDTQYF
TGTGCCAGCAGCCCCTCTCGGGGACAGGGGCGCACAGATACGCAGTATTTT
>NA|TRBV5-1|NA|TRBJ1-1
CASSLAAGRNTEAFF
TGCGCCAGCAGCTTGGCCGCAGGGCGGAACACTGAAGCTTTCTTT
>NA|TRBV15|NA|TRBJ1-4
CATSARATNEKLFF
TGTGCCACCAGCGCTAGAGCAACTAATGAAAAACTGTTTTTT
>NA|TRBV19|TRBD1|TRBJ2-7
CASSIDGQGPYEQYF
TGTGCCAGTAGTATAGACGGACAGGGTCCCTACGAGCAGTACTTC
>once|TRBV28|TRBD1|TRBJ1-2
CASSSPRQGALDYGYTF
TGTGCCAGCAGTTCACCGAGACAGGGGGCATTAGATTATGGCTACACCTTC
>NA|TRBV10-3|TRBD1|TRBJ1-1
CATRDREYTEAFF
TGTGCCACCCGGGACAGGGAGTATACTGAAGCTTTCTTT
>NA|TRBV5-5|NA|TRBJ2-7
CASSLAGQTYEQYF
TGTGCCAGCAGCTTGGCTGGACAGACCTACGAGCAGTACTTC
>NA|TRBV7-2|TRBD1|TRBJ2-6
CASSLAGTGGFAGANVLTF
TGTGCCAGCAGCTTAGCGGGGACAGGGGGCTTTGCTGGGGCCAACGTCCTGACTTTC
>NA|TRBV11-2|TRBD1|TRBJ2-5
CASRLGQGKDQETQYF
TGTGCCAGCAGATTGGGACAGGGAAAGGACCAAGAGACCCAGTACTTC
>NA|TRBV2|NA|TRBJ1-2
CASSEGQGNYGYTF
TGTGCCAGCAGTGAAGGGCAGGGTAACTATGGCTACACCTTC
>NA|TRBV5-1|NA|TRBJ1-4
CASSLAGRGSEKLFF
TGCGCCAGCAGCTTGGCAGGGAGGGGGAGTGAAAAACTGTTTTTT
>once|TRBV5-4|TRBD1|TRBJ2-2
CASQLMQGASGELFF
TGTGCCAGCCAGCTAATGCAGGGGGCATCCGGGGAGCTGTTTTTT
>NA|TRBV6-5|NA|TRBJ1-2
CASSYSGVGGNYGYTF
TGTGCCAGCAGTTACTCAGGCGTAGGGGGTAACTATGGCTACACCTTC
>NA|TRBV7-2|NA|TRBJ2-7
CASSLGGGAVYEQYF
TGTGCCAGCAGCTTAGGTGGGGGGGCCGTCTACGAGCAGTACTTC
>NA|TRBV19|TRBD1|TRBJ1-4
CASNNRGAGEKLFF
TGTGCCAGTAACAACAGGGGAGCCGGTGAAAAACTGTTTTTT
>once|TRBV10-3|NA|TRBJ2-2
CAISGSGTNTGELFF
TGTGCCATCAGTGGGTCCGGGACTAACACCGGGGAGCTGTTTTTT
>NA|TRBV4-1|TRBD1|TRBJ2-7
CASSQVGGRYEQYF
TGCGCCAGCAGCCAAGTAGGGGGCCGCTACGAGCAGTACTTC
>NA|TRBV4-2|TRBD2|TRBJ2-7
CASSPRELAGVASYEQYF
TGTGCCAGCAGTCCGAGGGAGCTAGCGGGGGTGGCGTCCTACGAGCAGTACTTC
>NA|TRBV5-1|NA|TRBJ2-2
CASSLGHDTGELFF
TGCGCCAGCAGCTTGGGACACGACACCGGGGAGCTGTTTTTT
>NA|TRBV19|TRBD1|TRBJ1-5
CASSIGGQPNQPQHF
TGTGCCAGTAGTATAGGGGGACAGCCAAATCAGCCCCAGCATTTT